A single sample gave rise to the 25 T cell receptor beta chains below, sequenced in a study of graft-versus-host responses after intestinal transplantation. Some clones are missing from TCRdb's copy, which holds only in-frame ones; the method was immunoSEQ multiplex PCR. The sample consists of about 93,000 clones, around 93% of them appearing once. These receptors have no identified antigens. The sequenced sample was unstimulated CD8+ T cells sorted from spleen or lymph node cells, obtained before intestinal transplant. The origin of the receptors is a human donor who received an intestinal transplant.

The J gene is TRBJ2-7, the V gene TRBV15; TRBD1 aligns across 11 bases. CDR1 is LNHNV, CDR2 YYDKDF, per germline (reference sequence). The trim removed 1 base at V and 0 bases at J, leaving 5 bases unmatched. This CDR3 spans 17 amino acids. CDR3 sequence (DNA): TGTGCCACCAGCAGAGGGACAGGGGGCTGGGACTCCTACGAGCAGTACTTC. Amino acid sequence: CATSRGTGGWDSYEQYF.

The V and J genes are TRBV10-3 and TRBJ1-2, with 8 bases matching TRBD1. This CDR3 has 15 amino acids. Per germline, CDR1 ENHRY and CDR2 SYGVKD. The V and J ends lost 0 bases and 1 base, in that order; junction bases with no gene match: 1. The DNA of the CDR3 is TGTGCCATCAGTGAGTCTGGGACAGGTAACTATGGCTACACCTTC. Translating gives CAISESGTGNYGYTF.

This clone was counted a single time. The gene calls are TRBV27 and TRBJ2-7; the match to TRBD1 covers 8 bases. This CDR3 has 15 amino acids. Unmatched junction bases numbered 9, after V lost 5 bases and J lost 3 bases. The germline V gene encodes CDR1 MNHEY and CDR2 SMNVEV (reference sequence). The CDR3, as DNA: TGTGCCAGCAGTCCACCGGACAGGGCGGTCTACGAGCAGTACTTC. Translation gives CASSPPDRAVYEQYF.

J is TRBJ1-1 and V is TRBV6-6, with TRBD1 identical over 11 bases. Per germline, CDR1 MNHNY and CDR2 SVGAGI (reference sequence). This CDR3 is built from 14 residues. After removal of 8 bases from V and 10 bases from J, the junction contained 12 bases not matched to a gene. CDR3 region: CASGGQGANRGAFF. For the CDR3, the DNA is TGTGCCAGCGGAGGACAGGGGGCGAATAGAGGAGCTTTCTTT.

This chain connects TRBV19 to TRBJ1-1; 9 bases match TRBD1. V trimming: 4 bases; J trimming: 5 bases; junction bases outside the gene matches: 2. The V gene's germline CDR1 is LNHDA and CDR2 SQIVND (reference sequence). CDR3 length: 13 amino acids. CDR3 sequence reads: CASSTGTGTEAFF. In DNA form, the CDR3 reads TGTGCCAGTAGTACCGGGACAGGGACTGAAGCTTTCTTT.

The chain links TRBV5-1 to TRBJ2-7; maybe TRBD1 (5 bases). From germline, CDR1 is SGHRS and CDR2 YFSETQ. V lost 2 bases and J lost 5, with 8 bases in between. The CDR3 has 12 amino acids. DNA for the CDR3: TGCGCCAGCAGCTTCCAGGGTGACGAGCAGTACTTC. Its translation: CASSFQGDEQYF.

The genes are TRBV5-1 and TRBJ2-5, with TRBD2 identical over 11 bases. This CDR3 is 15 amino acids long. The germline CDR1 and CDR2 sequences are SGHRS and YFSETQ. The V segment lost 4 bases and the J segment 6 bases; nucleotides outside the gene matches: 8. The CDR3 reads CASSSNSGGGQTQYF. The DNA for the CDR3 is TGCGCCAGCAGCAGCAATAGCGGGGGGGGTCAGACCCAGTACTTC.

A word on this clone: This specimen includes other DNA sequences encoding the same CDR3. The V gene is TRBV2, the J gene TRBJ2-7; TRBD1 agrees at 8 bases. Germline V lookup: CDR1 SNHLY, CDR2 FYNNEI. With 4 bases clipped from V and 5 bases from J, the junction kept 10 bases outside the gene matches. This CDR3 is built from 15 residues. The CDR3 DNA is TGTGCCAGCAGTGCCTCGACAGGGGTACCCCACGAGCAGTACTTC. Protein sequence: CASSASTGVPHEQYF.

J is TRBJ2-5 and V is TRBV5-6, with a tentative D call TRBD1 (5 bases). The germline CDR1 and CDR2 sequences are SGHDT and YYEEEE. The CDR3 has 14 amino acids. Trimming removed 0 bases at V and 4 bases at J, with 10 bases between. In nucleotides, the CDR3 is TGTGCCAGCAGCTTGGGACAGACGGGAGAGACCCAGTACTTC. Translation: CASSLGQTGETQYF.

The chain links TRBV4-1 to TRBJ1-1; TRBD1 is a possible D gene (6 bases). Germline CDR1 reads MGHRA; CDR2 reads YSYEKL. Trimming took 3 bases from V and 2 from J, leaving 10 bases between them. This CDR3 region has 14 residues. The CDR3 sequence is CASSHGQLNTEAFF. For the CDR3, the DNA is TGCGCCAGCAGCCATGGACAGCTAAACACTGAAGCTTTCTTT.

The chain employs TRBV6-1 and TRBJ1-5; TRBD1 is a possible D gene (6 bases). Germline CDR1 MNHNS, CDR2 SASEGT. The V end was cut by 2 bases, the J end by 7 bases, with 12 bases between. The CDR3 has 14 amino acids. Written as DNA, the CDR3 is TGTGCCAGCAGTGAACCGGGGACAAGCCAGCCCCAGCATTTT. Translated: CASSEPGTSQPQHF.

The chain uses TRBV9 and TRBJ1-2, with unresolved D. Looked up from germline, CDR1 is SGDLS and CDR2 is YYNGEE. This CDR3 spans 16 amino acids. V lost 0 bases and J lost 6, with 18 bases in between. The CDR3 DNA is TGTGCCAGCAGCGTAGTCGATTCCGGGATTTATGATGGCTACACCTTC. Translated, it gives CASSVVDSGIYDGYTF.

The V and J genes are TRBV19 and TRBJ2-7; D unclear. The CDR3 sequence is 14 residues long. The V gene's germline CDR1 is LNHDA and CDR2 SQIVND (reference sequence). The germline V and J ends were trimmed by 3 bases and 0 bases, with 9 bases remaining between them. DNA for the CDR3: TGTGCCAGTAGTATGAGTACAGCCTCCTACGAGCAGTACTTC. Translated: CASSMSTASYEQYF. The full variable domain, rest sourced from reference TRBV19 and TRBJ2-7, is DGGITQSPKYLFRKEGQNVTLSCEQNLNHDAMYWYRQDPGQGLRLIYYSQIVNDFQKGDIAEGYSVSREKKESFPLTVTSAQKNPTAFYLCASSMSTASYEQYFGPGTRLTVT.

This sequence joins TRBV11-2 and TRBJ1-1; D unclear. The CDR3 loop spans 15 amino acids. Deletions cut 2 bases from V and 4 bases from J, with 14 bases between. CDR1 and CDR2 (germline): SGHAT, FQNNGV. The CDR3: CASSLFYGLGTEAFF. CDR3 sequence (DNA): TGTGCCAGCAGCTTATTCTACGGACTTGGCACTGAAGCTTTCTTT.

The V call is TRBV13, the J call TRBJ2-2; D ambiguous. With 0 bases removed from V and 7 bases from J, the gap between germline ends came to 3 bases. The CDR3 is 12 amino acids. Germline V lookup: CDR1 PRHDT, CDR2 FYEKMQ (reference sequence). CDR3 loop: CASSLGGGELFF. The CDR3, as DNA: TGTGCCAGCAGCTTAGGCGGCGGGGAGCTGTTTTTT.

The chain is built from TRBV19 and TRBJ2-7, with 9 bases identical to TRBD2. This CDR3 contains 16 residues. V trimming: 5 bases; J trimming: 3 bases; junction bases outside the gene matches: 11. Germline assignment: CDR1 LNHDA and CDR2 SQIVND (reference sequence). CDR3 sequence (DNA): TGTGCCAGTAGTCCCTGGGTAGCGGGAGTTGTCTACGAGCAGTACTTC. Translated: CASSPWVAGVVYEQYF.

The chain recombines TRBV5-6 with TRBJ2-3; 8 bases are a match to TRBD2. There are 16 residues in the CDR3. The trim removed 5 bases at V and 2 bases at J, leaving 10 bases unmatched. Germline V CDR1 and CDR2: SGHDT, YYEEEE. The chain's CDR3 is CASRSKAGVITDTQYF. DNA of the CDR3: TGTGCCAGCAGGAGCAAAGCGGGGGTGATCACAGATACGCAGTATTTT. Full variable domain (rest looked up from reference TRBV5-6 and TRBJ2-3): DAGVTQSPTHLIKTRGQQVTLRCSPKSGHDTVSWYQQALGQGPQFIFQYYEEEERQRGNFPDRFSGHQFPNYSSELNVNALLLGDSALYLCASRSKAGVITDTQYFGPGTRLTVL.

V usage is TRBV6-5 and J usage is TRBJ1-5, with 9 bases identical to TRBD1. CDR1 is MNHEY and CDR2 is SVGAGI in the germline V gene. Trimming took 4 bases from V and 3 from J; bases not matched to a gene: 7. This CDR3 has 16 residues. CDR3 sequence: CASSWGQGNINQPQHF. CDR3 DNA sequence: TGTGCCAGCAGTTGGGGACAGGGCAACATCAATCAGCCCCAGCATTTT.

The chain is built from TRBV11-3 and TRBJ1-3; D is undetermined. Germline-derived CDR1 and CDR2 are SGHNT and YENEEA. Trimming pared 2 bases from V and 2 bases from J, leaving 10 bases between. The CDR3 spans 15 residues. DNA of the CDR3: TGTGCCAGCAGCTTACTAACAGCGGCTGGAAACACCATATATTTT. This translates into CASSLLTAAGNTIYF.

This rearrangement joins TRBV7-6 to TRBJ2-3, with 9 bases matching TRBD2. The CDR3 spans 15 residues. V lost 2 bases, J lost 1 base, and 1 base stayed unmatched. In germline, CDR1 is SGHVS, CDR2 FNYEAQ. CDR3 sequence: CASSLIAGGTDTQYF. The DNA of the CDR3 is TGTGCCAGCAGCTTAATAGCGGGAGGCACAGATACGCAGTATTTT.

This CDR3 is CASSHPSGGAFVGVDTQYF. Written as DNA, the CDR3 is TGTGCCAGCAGCCACCCTAGCGGGGGGGCCTTCGTGGGTGTAGATACGCAGTATTTT. The rearrangement links TRBV9 to TRBJ2-3; the match to TRBD2 covers 12 bases. Germline CDR1 is SGDLS and CDR2 is YYNGEE. With 4 bases clipped from V and 5 bases from J, the junction kept 17 bases outside the gene matches. The CDR3 runs to 19 residues. Together with reference TRBV9 and TRBJ2-3, the CDR3 gives the full variable domain: DSGVTQTPKHLITATGQRVTLRCSPRSGDLSVYWYQQSLDQGLQFLIQYYNGEERAKGNILERFSAQQFPDLHSELNLSSLELGDSALYFCASSHPSGGAFVGVDTQYFGPGTRLTVL.

The chain employs TRBV7-6 and TRBJ1-2; D may be TRBD1 (5 bases). CDR1 is SGHVS, CDR2 FNYEAQ, per germline. The CDR3 runs to 15 residues. The V and J ends lost 2 bases and 5 bases respectively, with 15 bases between them. The CDR3 sequence is CASSLNGQGGYGYTF. The CDR3 nucleotides read TGTGCCAGCAGCTTAAACGGCCAGGGAGGTTATGGCTACACCTTC.

The gene calls are TRBV5-1 and TRBJ1-1, with D maybe TRBD1 (5 bases). The germline V gene has CDR1 SGHRS and CDR2 YFSETQ. The CDR3 has 14 amino acids. The V and J ends lost 4 bases and 1 base respectively, with 11 bases between them. The CDR3 reads CASSSAGGNTEAFF. CDR3 nucleotides: TGCGCCAGCAGCAGCGCCGGGGGGAACACTGAAGCTTTCTTT.

The rearrangement joins TRBV2 to TRBJ2-7; 9 bases are shared with TRBD2. This CDR3 spans 15 amino acids. With 6 bases clipped from V and 0 bases from J, the junction kept 6 bases outside the gene matches. CDR1 SNHLY and CDR2 FYNNEI come from the germline V gene. CDR3 protein: CASRALAGSSYEQYF. The DNA of the CDR3 is TGTGCCAGCAGGGCCCTAGCGGGGAGCTCCTACGAGCAGTACTTC. The full variable domain, in which reference TRBV2 and TRBJ2-7 provide the parts outside the CDR3, is EPEVTQTPSHQVTQMGQEVILRCVPISNHLYFYWYRQILGQKVEFLVSFYNNEISEKSEIFDDQFSVERPDGSNFTLKIRSTKLEDSAMYFCASRALAGSSYEQYFGPGTRLTVT.

The chain has TRBV19 and TRBJ1-2, with 9 positions matching TRBD1. From germline, CDR1 is LNHDA and CDR2 SQIVND (reference sequence). The CDR3 has 12 residues. V lost 8 bases, J lost 7 bases, and 5 bases stayed unmatched. CDR3 nucleotides: TGTGCCAGTTCTACAGGGGGCAGTGGCTACACCTTC. Its translation is CASSTGGSGYTF. The full variable domain, completed using reference TRBV19 and TRBJ1-2, is DGGITQSPKYLFRKEGQNVTLSCEQNLNHDAMYWYRQDPGQGLRLIYYSQIVNDFQKGDIAEGYSVSREKKESFPLTVTSAQKNPTAFYLCASSTGGSGYTFGSGTRLTVV.